Shown below are 31 T cell receptor beta chains from a single sample sequenced in a study of CD4 T cells in relation to SARS-CoV-2 and coronaviruses. Data came from immunoSEQ multiplex PCR; TCRdb stores just in-frame clones and leaves some out. The data contain 25,000 to 35,000 clones, 72% of them seen just once; the ten biggest clones take up approximately 13%. Before the COVID-19 pandemic, during about 2011-2019, CD4+ T cells were taken from unexposed donors. After approximately ten days of culture, CD4+ T cells were isolated. Their antigens are not known. The sample consisted of CD4+ T cells from PBMCs, cultured in vitro. These receptors were collected from a human donor in good health.

This chain links TRBV19 with TRBJ2-7; D tentatively fits TRBD1 or TRBD2 (5 bases each). The ends were cut back, 6 bases at V and 8 bases at J, with 14 bases in the middle. Per germline, CDR1 LNHDA and CDR2 SQIVND (reference sequence). This CDR3 spans 12 amino acids. The chain's CDR3 is CASRGESTQQYF. CDR3 sequence (DNA): TGTGCCAGTAGGGGGGAGTCTACGCAGCAGTACTTC.

The chain recombines TRBV19 with TRBJ2-1; 10 positions agree with TRBD2. Per the germline V gene, CDR1 is LNHDA and CDR2 is SQIVND (reference sequence). The V segment lost 9 bases and the J segment 4 bases; nucleotides outside the gene matches: 6. CDR3 length: 14 amino acids. CDR3 amino acids: CARQREGPYNEQFF. DNA of the CDR3: TGTGCCAGGCAGCGGGAGGGCCCTTACAATGAGCAGTTCTTC. Full variable domain (outside the CDR3, taken from reference TRBV19 and TRBJ2-1): DGGITQSPKYLFRKEGQNVTLSCEQNLNHDAMYWYRQDPGQGLRLIYYSQIVNDFQKGDIAEGYSVSREKKESFPLTVTSAQKNPTAFYLCARQREGPYNEQFFGPGTRLTVL.

This sequence joins TRBV30 and TRBJ2-7, with 8 bases lining up with TRBD1. V lost 2 bases and J lost 4; bases outside the gene matches: 7. The V gene's germline CDR1 is GTSNPN and CDR2 SVGIG (reference sequence). The length of the CDR3 is 14 residues. CDR3 region: CAWSPLTGAYEQYF. Here the CDR3 DNA reads TGTGCCTGGAGTCCCTTGACAGGGGCGTACGAGCAGTACTTC.

Note on this clone: One end of the junction varies from germline; a read error may be responsible. This chain links TRBV12-5 with TRBJ1-1, with 7 bases lining up with TRBD1. The CDR3 covers 16 residues. Per germline, CDR1 LGHNT and CDR2 FRNRAP. The chain's CDR3 is CASGLVINRGGTEAFF. The CDR3 DNA reads as TGTGCTAGTGGCTTGGTTATAAACAGGGGTGGGACTGAAGCTTTCTTT.

The chain has TRBV5-1 and TRBJ2-1; D tentatively reads TRBD1 or TRBD2 (6 bases each). Germline V gene sequence: CDR1 SGHRS, CDR2 YFSETQ. This CDR3 spans 15 amino acids. Between the trimmed V and J ends, which lost 0 bases and 1 base, there was a span of 8 bases. DNA of the CDR3: TGCGCCAGCAGCTTGGGGGGGGCGTCCTACAATGAGCAGTTCTTC. It specifies CASSLGGASYNEQFF.

The chain carries TRBV4-2 and TRBJ2-1; D assignment may be TRBD1 or TRBD2 (5 bases each). CDR3 length equals 14 residues. From germline, CDR1 is LGHNA and CDR2 YNFKEQ. Between the trimmed V and J ends, which lost 1 base and 8 bases, there was a span of 12 bases. This CDR3 is CASSQGGVEDEQFF. For the CDR3, the DNA is TGTGCCAGCAGCCAAGGAGGGGTTGAGGATGAGCAGTTCTTC.

The chain employs TRBV6-5 and TRBJ2-3; 7 bases fit TRBD1. Looked up from germline, CDR1 is MNHEY and CDR2 is SVGAGI. CDR3 length: 15 amino acids. Losses at the gene ends were 11 bases for V and 0 bases for J; bases not matched to a gene: 11. In DNA, the CDR3 is TGTGCCGGGGAACAGGGGATATCTAGCACAGATACGCAGTATTTT. Protein: CAGEQGISSTDTQYF.

This chain joins TRBV19 and TRBJ2-7, with TRBD2 identical over 9 bases. V trimming: 3 bases; J trimming: 5 bases; junction bases outside the gene matches: 2. The CDR3 runs to 13 residues. CDR1 and CDR2 (germline): LNHDA, SQIVND (reference sequence). The DNA of the CDR3 is TGTGCCAGTAGTATGGCTAGCGGGAACGAGCAGTACTTC. Its protein product is CASSMASGNEQYF.

This clone was seen only a few times. The chain couples TRBV3-1 (or the pseudogene TRBV3-2) to TRBJ1-6; 11 nucleotides match TRBD1. The CDR3 extends over 21 amino acids. CDR1 is LGHDT, CDR2 YNNKEL, per germline (reference sequence). V shed 1 base and J 3 bases; nucleotides not matched to a gene: 14. The CDR3 DNA follows: TGTGCCAGCAGCCAAGGCTTACCGGGACAGGGGGATGTATTCTATAATTCACCCCTCCACTTT. Residues: CASSQGLPGQGDVFYNSPLHF.

This chain joins TRBV5-6 and TRBJ1-2; TRBD1 matches 7 bases. J was trimmed by 8 bases and V by 2 bases; bases with no gene match: 12. The CDR3 runs to 15 residues. The germline V gene encodes CDR1 SGHDT and CDR2 YYEEEE. The chain's CDR3 is CASSFPSPGQIGYTF. Here the CDR3 DNA reads TGTGCCAGCAGCTTTCCATCCCCGGGACAGATCGGCTACACCTTC.

This chain joins TRBV10-3 and TRBJ1-3, with D perhaps TRBD1 (5 bases). The CDR3 is 17 amino acids. Germline V gene sequence: CDR1 ENHRY, CDR2 SYGVKD. The V end lost 0 bases, the J end lost 0 bases, and 12 bases lay between the germline ends. The CDR3 nucleotides read TGTGCCATCAGTGAGTCGAGTCCAGGGCCCTCTGGAAACACCATATATTTT. Amino acids: CAISESSPGPSGNTIYF.

The rearrangement joins TRBV3-1 (or the pseudogene TRBV3-2) to TRBJ1-4; D unresolved. Trimming left V 4 bases short and J 7 bases short, with 7 bases between. CDR1 is LGHDT and CDR2 is YNNKEL in the germline V gene (reference sequence). The CDR3 has 12 residues. Written as DNA, the CDR3 is TGTGCCAGCAGCCTCCCGGGTGAAAAACTGTTTTTT. It yields the protein CASSLPGEKLFF.

The V gene is TRBV7-9, the J gene TRBJ2-7, with a possible D match to TRBD2 (5 bases). Germline V gives CDR1 SEHNR, CDR2 FQNEAQ (reference sequence). The CDR3 contains 12 residues. V shed 3 bases and J shed 5 bases, with 8 bases lying between them. The CDR3 region has the DNA TGTGCCAGCAGCTTGGTGAGGGACGAGCAGTACTTC. Its protein is CASSLVRDEQYF. The variable domain in full, completed from reference TRBV7-9 and TRBJ2-7, reads DTGVSQNPRHKITKRGQNVTFRCDPISEHNRLYWYRQTLGQGPEFLTYFQNEAQLEKSRLLSDRFSAERPKGSFSTLEIQRTEQGDSAMYLCASSLVRDEQYFGPGTRLTVT.

CDR3 nucleotide sequence: TGTGCCAGCAGCGGCCCCCCGGGAGTAGAGACCCAGTACTTC. It specifies CASSGPPGVETQYF. The chain recombines TRBV11-1 with TRBJ2-5; possible D gene TRBD2, 6 bases. CDR1 is SGHAT, CDR2 FQDESV, per germline (reference sequence). Deletions cut 5 bases from V and 4 bases from J, with 14 bases between. This CDR3 is built from 14 residues.

The chain employs TRBV5-6 and TRBJ1-1; 10 nucleotides match TRBD1. This CDR3 contains 14 residues. Per germline, CDR1 SGHDT and CDR2 YYEEEE. J gave up 1 base and V 4 bases, and 1 base lay outside the gene matches. CDR3 sequence reads: CASSRQGANTEAFF. CDR3 bases: TGTGCCAGCAGCCGACAGGGGGCGAACACTGAAGCTTTCTTT. Full variable domain (remainder filled in from reference TRBV5-6 and TRBJ1-1): DAGVTQSPTHLIKTRGQQVTLRCSPKSGHDTVSWYQQALGQGPQFIFQYYEEEERQRGNFPDRFSGHQFPNYSSELNVNALLLGDSALYLCASSRQGANTEAFFGQGTRLTVV.

The chain links TRBV6-6 to TRBJ1-3, with D possibly TRBD1 on 5 matching bases. Trimming stripped 7 bases from V and 3 bases from J, with 16 bases between. The CDR3 runs to 15 residues. Germline V gene sequence: CDR1 MNHNY, CDR2 SVGAGI (reference sequence). CDR3 residues: CASTYRDGNGNTIYF. The DNA of the CDR3 is TGTGCCAGCACCTACCGGGACGGAAATGGAAACACCATATATTTT.

This chain connects TRBV6-2 or TRBV6-3 to TRBJ2-7; D gene ambiguous. The germline V gene encodes CDR1 MNHEY and CDR2 SVGEGT. The CDR3 covers 14 residues. The ends were cut back, 2 bases at V and 2 bases at J, with 10 bases in the middle. CDR3 nucleotides: TGTGCCAGCAGTTACCCGCAGGCCCCCTACGAGCAGTACTTC. It encodes CASSYPQAPYEQYF.

The V gene is TRBV5-1, the J gene TRBJ1-1; D is undetermined. V lost 4 bases to trimming and J lost 3 bases, with 19 bases between them. Germline assignment: CDR1 SGHRS and CDR2 YFSETQ. The CDR3 is 16 residues long. CDR3 nucleotides: TGCGCCAGCAGCGACCACTCGGCGGGGAGGGACACTGAAGCTTTCTTT. Its protein product is CASSDHSAGRDTEAFF.

The genes are TRBV5-8 and TRBJ2-3; 11 positions match TRBD1. The germline V gene has CDR1 SGHTS and CDR2 YDEGEE. There are 15 residues in the CDR3. V lost 4 bases and J lost 3; bases outside the gene matches: 4. CDR3 in amino acids: CASSPGDRGTDTQYF. The CDR3, as DNA: TGTGCCAGCAGCCCGGGGGACAGGGGGACAGATACGCAGTATTTT.

The chain has TRBV5-5 and TRBJ1-2; 10 bases align to TRBD1. The CDR3 is made up of 16 amino acids. V lost 2 bases, J lost 5 bases, and 9 bases stayed unmatched. Germline values: CDR1 SGHKS, CDR2 YYEKEE (reference sequence). This CDR3 is CASSLDTGTGVYGYTF. The CDR3 region has the DNA TGTGCCAGCAGCTTAGACACCGGGACAGGGGTATATGGCTACACCTTC.

The chain is built from TRBV2 and TRBJ1-5, with D possibly matching TRBD1 (6 bases). Germline V gene sequence: CDR1 SNHLY, CDR2 FYNNEI. V dropped 8 bases and J dropped 7 bases, with 15 bases sitting between them. This CDR3 has 13 amino acids. The CDR3 nucleotides are TGTGCCAGCGATCGGGGGGCCGGGCAGCCCCAGCATTTT. This sequence encodes CASDRGAGQPQHF.

This CDR3 reads CASSPTGLGFGYF. CDR3 bases: TGTGCCAGCAGCCCGACAGGACTGGGGTTTGGGTACTTC. J is TRBJ2-7 and V is TRBV7-9, with D perhaps matching TRBD1 (6 bases). Trimming took 5 bases from V and 12 from J, leaving 20 bases between them. The length of the CDR3 is 13 residues. Germline CDR1 SEHNR, CDR2 FQNEAQ (reference sequence).

This chain uses TRBV7-6 with TRBJ1-6; TRBD1 aligns across 8 bases. Germline CDR1 and CDR2: SGHVS and FNYEAQ. The junction had 6 bases not matched to a gene; V was cut back by 5 bases and J by 0 bases. CDR3 size: 17 residues. The CDR3 sequence is CASSLGQAPSYNSPLHF. CDR3 bases: TGTGCCAGCAGCCTGGGACAGGCCCCCTCCTATAATTCACCCCTCCACTTT.

The V call is TRBV7-2, the J call TRBJ1-6, with D uncertain. The V gene lost 5 bases and the J gene lost 14 bases, with 13 bases spanning the gap. This CDR3 contains 12 residues. Germline CDR1 is SGHTA and CDR2 is FQGNSA. In nucleotides, the CDR3 is TGTGCCAGCAGCCCCAGCGGGCTGGCCCTCCACTTT. It is translated as CASSPSGLALHF. The full variable domain, its missing parts supplied by reference TRBV7-2 and TRBJ1-6, is GAGVSQSPSNKVTEKGKDVELRCDPISGHTALYWYRQSLGQGLEFLIYFQGNSAPDKSGLPSDRFSAERTGGSVSTLTIQRTQQEDSAVYLCASSPSGLALHFGNGTRLTVT.

This clone was detected only a few times. CDR3 amino acids: CASSYSTGDWHF. CDR3 coding DNA: TGTGCCAGCAGTTACTCGACTGGGGATTGGCATTTT. V gene TRBV6-2 or TRBV6-3 combines with J gene TRBJ1-5; D remains unclear. This CDR3 has 12 amino acids. Trimming stripped 0 bases from V and 15 bases from J, with 12 bases between. CDR1 is MNHEY, CDR2 SVGEGT, per germline.

This chain uses TRBV14 with TRBJ2-7; D could derive from TRBD1 or TRBD2 (5 bases each). The CDR3 sequence is 18 residues long. V was shortened by 0 bases and J by 0 bases, with 18 bases between the two germline ends. CDR1 is SGHDN, CDR2 FVKESK, per germline. CDR3 protein: CASSQDQGAGGFSYEQYF. The CDR3 coding sequence is TGTGCCAGCAGCCAAGATCAAGGGGCGGGCGGCTTCTCCTACGAGCAGTACTTC. Using reference TRBV14 and TRBJ2-7 for the parts outside the CDR3, the full variable domain is EAGVTQFPSHSVIEKGQTVTLRCDPISGHDNLYWYRRVMGKEIKFLLHFVKESKQDESGMPNNRFLAERTGGTYSTLKVQPAELEDSGVYFCASSQDQGAGGFSYEQYFGPGTRLTVT.

The V call is TRBV7-9, the J call TRBJ2-7, with 9 bases identical to TRBD2. The length of the CDR3 is 19 residues. V was pared by 4 bases and J by 6 bases, with 22 bases of the junction left unmatched. Germline CDR1 reads SEHNR; CDR2 reads FQNEAQ (reference sequence). CDR3 region: CASSSLWGSGSYLAGEQYF. In nucleotides, the CDR3 is TGTGCCAGCAGCTCTTTGTGGGGTAGCGGGAGTTACCTGGCGGGCGAGCAGTACTTC.

This chain joins TRBV29-1 and TRBJ2-7, with unresolved D. The germline V gene has CDR1 SQVTM and CDR2 ANQGSEA. Trimming cost V 4 bases and J 0 bases, with 4 bases left between them. This CDR3 contains 11 residues. The chain's CDR3 is CSVAFSYEQYF. In nucleotides, the CDR3 is TGCAGCGTTGCGTTCTCCTACGAGCAGTACTTC.

The chain is built from TRBV7-2 and TRBJ1-4, with 9 bases aligning to TRBD1. CDR3 size: 15 residues. The germline CDR1 and CDR2 sequences are SGHTA and FQGNSA. V was clipped by 4 bases and J by 8 bases; unmatched bases: 8. The CDR3 loop reads CASSSLDRGGEKLFF. DNA of the CDR3: TGTGCCAGCAGCTCCCTGGACAGGGGTGGGGAAAAACTGTTTTTT.

This chain uses TRBV12-1 with TRBJ2-2; the tabulated D call, TRBD2, remains unverified against the DNA. TRBV12-1 is a listed pseudogene. The CDR3 contains 17 residues. CDR3 DNA: TGTGCCAGCAGCCCCCGTTCTAGCGGGAGGTGCCACCGGGAGCTGTTTTTT. Translation gives CASSPRSSGRCHRELFF.

There are a few counts of this clone. The chain couples TRBV19 to TRBJ1-1; possible D gene TRBD1, 5 bases. This CDR3 is 16 amino acids long. Germline CDR1 and CDR2: LNHDA and SQIVND (reference sequence). V was shortened by 1 base and J by 1 base, with 13 bases between the two germline ends. This CDR3 reads CASSIGGGTKNTEAFF. The CDR3 nucleotides are TGTGCCAGTAGTATAGGGGGGGGAACTAAGAACACTGAAGCTTTCTTT.